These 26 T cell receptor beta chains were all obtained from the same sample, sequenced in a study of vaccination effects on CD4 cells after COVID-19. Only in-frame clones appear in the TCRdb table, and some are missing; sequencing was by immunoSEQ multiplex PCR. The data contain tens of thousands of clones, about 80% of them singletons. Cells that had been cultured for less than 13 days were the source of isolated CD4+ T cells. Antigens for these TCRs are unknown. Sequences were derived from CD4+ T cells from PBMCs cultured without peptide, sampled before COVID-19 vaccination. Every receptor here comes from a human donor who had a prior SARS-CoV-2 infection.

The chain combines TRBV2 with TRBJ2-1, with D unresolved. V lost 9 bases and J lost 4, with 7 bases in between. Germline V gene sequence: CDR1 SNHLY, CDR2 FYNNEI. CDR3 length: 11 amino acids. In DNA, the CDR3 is TGTGCCAGTCGAGCTTACAATGAGCAGTTCTTC. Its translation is CASRAYNEQFF. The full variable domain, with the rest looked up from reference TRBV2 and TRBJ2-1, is EPEVTQTPSHQVTQMGQEVILRCVPISNHLYFYWYRQILGQKVEFLVSFYNNEISEKSEIFDDQFSVERPDGSNFTLKIRSTKLEDSAMYFCASRAYNEQFFGPGTRLTVL.

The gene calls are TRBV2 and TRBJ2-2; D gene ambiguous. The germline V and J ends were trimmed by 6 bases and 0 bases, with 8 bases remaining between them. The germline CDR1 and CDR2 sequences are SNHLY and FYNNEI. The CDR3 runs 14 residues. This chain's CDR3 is CASRARANTGELFF. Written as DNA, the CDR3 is TGTGCCAGCAGGGCTCGAGCGAACACCGGGGAGCTGTTTTTT.

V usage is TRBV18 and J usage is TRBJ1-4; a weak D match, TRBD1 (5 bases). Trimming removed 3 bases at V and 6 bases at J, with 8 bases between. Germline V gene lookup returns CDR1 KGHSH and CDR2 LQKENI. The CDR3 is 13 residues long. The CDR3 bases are TGTGCCAGCTCACCTGGGGACGATGAAAAACTGTTTTTT. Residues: CASSPGDDEKLFF.

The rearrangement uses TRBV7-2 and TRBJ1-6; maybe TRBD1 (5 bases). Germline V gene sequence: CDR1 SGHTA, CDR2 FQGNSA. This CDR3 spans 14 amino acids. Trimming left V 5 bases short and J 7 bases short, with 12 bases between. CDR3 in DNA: TGTGCCAGCAGCCTGTTCCGACAGAATTCACCCCTCCACTTT. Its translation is CASSLFRQNSPLHF.

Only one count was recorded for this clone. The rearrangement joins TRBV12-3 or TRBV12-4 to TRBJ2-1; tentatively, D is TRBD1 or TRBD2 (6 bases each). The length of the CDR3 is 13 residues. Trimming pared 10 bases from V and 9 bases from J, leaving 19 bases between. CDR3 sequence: CATWAGGSVEQFF. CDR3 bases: TGTGCCACCTGGGCCGGGGGCAGCGTTGAGCAGTTCTTC.

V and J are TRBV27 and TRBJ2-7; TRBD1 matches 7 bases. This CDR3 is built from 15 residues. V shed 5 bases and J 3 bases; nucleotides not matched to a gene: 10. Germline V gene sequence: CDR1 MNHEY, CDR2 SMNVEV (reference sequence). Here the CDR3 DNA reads TGTGCCAGCAGTCTGTCCTGGGCAGGGGGCTACGAGCAGTACTTC. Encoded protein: CASSLSWAGGYEQYF.

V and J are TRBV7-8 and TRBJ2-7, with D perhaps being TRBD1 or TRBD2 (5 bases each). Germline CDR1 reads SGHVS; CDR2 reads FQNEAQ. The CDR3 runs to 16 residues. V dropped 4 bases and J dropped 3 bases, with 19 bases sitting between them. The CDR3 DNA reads TGTGCCAGCAGCTCAGCGGAATCTGGGGCCAGCTACGAGCAGTACTTC. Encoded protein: CASSSAESGASYEQYF. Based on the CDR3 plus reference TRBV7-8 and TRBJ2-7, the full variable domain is GAGVSQSPRYKVAKRGQDVALRCDPISGHVSLFWYQQALGQGPEFLTYFQNEAQLDKSGLPSDRFFAERPEGSVSTLKIQRTQQEDSAVYLCASSSAESGASYEQYFGPGTRLTVT.

CDR3 loop: CASSYSGQPETGELFF. In nucleotides, the CDR3 is TGTGCCAGCAGTTACTCGGGGCAGCCGGAAACCGGGGAGCTGTTTTTT. The genes are TRBV6-5 and TRBJ2-2; tentative D call: TRBD1 (5 bases). Germline CDR1 MNHEY, CDR2 SVGAGI. The length of the CDR3 is 16 residues. V lost 0 bases, J lost 5 bases, and 13 bases lay in between.

The CDR3 DNA reads as TGTGCCAGCAGTCGCAGGGAGAACACTGAAGCTTTCTTT. Translation: CASSRRENTEAFF. This rearrangement joins TRBV6-5 to TRBJ1-1, with TRBD1 as a possible D gene (5 bases). CDR1 MNHEY and CDR2 SVGAGI come from the germline V gene. V was pared by 5 bases and J by 1 base, with 8 bases between. The CDR3 runs 13 residues.

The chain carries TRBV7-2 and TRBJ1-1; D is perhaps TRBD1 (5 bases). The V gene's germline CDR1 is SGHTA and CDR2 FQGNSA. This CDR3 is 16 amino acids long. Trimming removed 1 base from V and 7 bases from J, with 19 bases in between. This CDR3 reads CASSLGPGTGPDEAFF. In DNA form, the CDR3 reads TGTGCCAGCAGCTTAGGTCCGGGGACGGGTCCGGATGAAGCTTTCTTT. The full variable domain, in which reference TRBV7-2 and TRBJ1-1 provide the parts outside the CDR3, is GAGVSQSPSNKVTEKGKDVELRCDPISGHTALYWYRQSLGQGLEFLIYFQGNSAPDKSGLPSDRFSAERTGGSVSTLTIQRTQQEDSAVYLCASSLGPGTGPDEAFFGQGTRLTVV.

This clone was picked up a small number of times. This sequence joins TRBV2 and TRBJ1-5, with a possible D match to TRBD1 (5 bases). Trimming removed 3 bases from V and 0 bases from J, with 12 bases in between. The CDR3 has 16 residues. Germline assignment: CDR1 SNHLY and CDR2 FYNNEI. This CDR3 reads CASSEGGAYSNQPQHF. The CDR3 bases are TGTGCCAGCAGTGAGGGCGGGGCCTATAGCAATCAGCCCCAGCATTTT.

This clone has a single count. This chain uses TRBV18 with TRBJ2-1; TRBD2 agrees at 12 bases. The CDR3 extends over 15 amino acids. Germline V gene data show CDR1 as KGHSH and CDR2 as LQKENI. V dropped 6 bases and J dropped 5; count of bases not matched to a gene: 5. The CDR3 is CASSTGLAGDNEQFF. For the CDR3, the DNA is TGTGCCAGCTCGACGGGACTAGCGGGTGACAATGAGCAGTTCTTC.

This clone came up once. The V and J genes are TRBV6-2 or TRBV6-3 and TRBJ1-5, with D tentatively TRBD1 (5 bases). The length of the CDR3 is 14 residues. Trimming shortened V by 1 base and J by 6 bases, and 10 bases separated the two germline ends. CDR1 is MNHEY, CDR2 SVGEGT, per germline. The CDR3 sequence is CASSYFGGVQPQHF. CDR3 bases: TGTGCCAGCAGTTACTTTGGGGGTGTTCAGCCCCAGCATTTT.

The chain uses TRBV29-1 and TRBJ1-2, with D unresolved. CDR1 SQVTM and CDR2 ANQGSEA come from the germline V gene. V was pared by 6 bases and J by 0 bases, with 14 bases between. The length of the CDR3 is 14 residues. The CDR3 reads CSVAMGWANYGYTF. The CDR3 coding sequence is TGCAGCGTGGCCATGGGGTGGGCTAACTATGGCTACACCTTC.

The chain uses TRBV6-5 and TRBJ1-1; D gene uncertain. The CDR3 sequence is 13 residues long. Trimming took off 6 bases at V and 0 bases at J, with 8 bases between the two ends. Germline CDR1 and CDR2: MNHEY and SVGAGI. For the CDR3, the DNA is TGTGCCAGCAGACGTTGGCTGAACACTGAAGCTTTCTTT. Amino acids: CASRRWLNTEAFF.

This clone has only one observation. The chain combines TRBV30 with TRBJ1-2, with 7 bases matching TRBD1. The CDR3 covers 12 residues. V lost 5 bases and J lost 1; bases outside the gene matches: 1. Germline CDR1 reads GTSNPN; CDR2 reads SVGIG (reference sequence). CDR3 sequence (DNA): TGTGCCTGGGCAGGGGGTAACTATGGCTACACCTTC. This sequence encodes CAWAGGNYGYTF.

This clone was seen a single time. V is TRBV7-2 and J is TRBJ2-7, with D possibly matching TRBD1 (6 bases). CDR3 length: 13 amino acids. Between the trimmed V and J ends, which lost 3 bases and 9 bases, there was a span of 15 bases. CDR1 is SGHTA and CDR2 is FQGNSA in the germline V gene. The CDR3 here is CASSFSRSGVQYF. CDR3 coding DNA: TGTGCCAGCAGCTTTTCTCGCTCAGGGGTGCAGTACTTC.

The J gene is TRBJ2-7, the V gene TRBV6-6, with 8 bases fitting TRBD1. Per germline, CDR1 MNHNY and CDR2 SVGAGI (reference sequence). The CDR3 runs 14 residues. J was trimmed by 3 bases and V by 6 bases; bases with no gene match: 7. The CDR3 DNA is TGTGCCAGCAGCCGCCCAGGGGGCAACTACGAGCAGTACTTC. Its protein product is CASSRPGGNYEQYF.

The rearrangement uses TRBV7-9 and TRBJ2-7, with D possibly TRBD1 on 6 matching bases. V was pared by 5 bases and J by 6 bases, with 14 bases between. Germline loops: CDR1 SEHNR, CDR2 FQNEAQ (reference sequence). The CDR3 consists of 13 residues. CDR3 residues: CASSEGGTGEQYF. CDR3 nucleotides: TGTGCCAGCAGCGAAGGGGGTACAGGCGAGCAGTACTTC.

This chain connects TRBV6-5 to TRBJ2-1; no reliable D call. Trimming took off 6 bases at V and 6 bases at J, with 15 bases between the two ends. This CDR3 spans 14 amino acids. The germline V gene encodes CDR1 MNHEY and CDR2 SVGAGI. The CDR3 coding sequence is TGTGCCAGCAGCCTCAACCCCGTCGGCAATGAGCAGTTCTTC. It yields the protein CASSLNPVGNEQFF.

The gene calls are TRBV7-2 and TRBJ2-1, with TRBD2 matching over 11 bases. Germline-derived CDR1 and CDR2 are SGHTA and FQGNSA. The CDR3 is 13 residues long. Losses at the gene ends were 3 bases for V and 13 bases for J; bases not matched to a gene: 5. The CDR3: CASSLVTSGGQFF. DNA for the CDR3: TGTGCCAGCAGCTTGGTCACTAGCGGGGGTCAGTTCTTC.

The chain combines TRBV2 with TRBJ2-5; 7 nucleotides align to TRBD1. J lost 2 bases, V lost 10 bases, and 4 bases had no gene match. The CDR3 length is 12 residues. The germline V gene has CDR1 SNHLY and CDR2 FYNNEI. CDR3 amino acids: CATTGEQETQYF. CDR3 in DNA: TGTGCCACCACAGGGGAACAAGAGACCCAGTACTTC.

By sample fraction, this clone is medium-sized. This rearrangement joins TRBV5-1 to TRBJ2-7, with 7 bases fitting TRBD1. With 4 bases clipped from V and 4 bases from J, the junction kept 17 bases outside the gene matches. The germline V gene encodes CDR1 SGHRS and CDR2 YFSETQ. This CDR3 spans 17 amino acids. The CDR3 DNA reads TGCGCCAGCAGCCAGGCTGGTAGGGGGCCGGATTATTACGAGCAGTACTTC. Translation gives CASSQAGRGPDYYEQYF.

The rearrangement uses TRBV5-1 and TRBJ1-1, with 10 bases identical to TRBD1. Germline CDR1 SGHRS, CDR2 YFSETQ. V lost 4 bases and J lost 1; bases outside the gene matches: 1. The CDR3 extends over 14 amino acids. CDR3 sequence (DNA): TGCGCCAGCAGCAGGACAGGGGGGAACACTGAAGCTTTCTTT. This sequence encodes CASSRTGGNTEAFF.

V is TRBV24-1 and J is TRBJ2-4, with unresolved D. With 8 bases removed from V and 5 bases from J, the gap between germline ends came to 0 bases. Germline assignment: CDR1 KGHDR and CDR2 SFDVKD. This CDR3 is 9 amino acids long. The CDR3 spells CATKNIQYF. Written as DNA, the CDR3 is TGTGCCACCAAAAACATTCAGTACTTC.

The CDR3 nucleotides are TGTGCCAGCAGCGAGAAGCGAAGTGGGGGGGAGCAGTTCTTC. Amino acid sequence: CASSEKRSGGEQFF. J is TRBJ2-1 and V is TRBV7-2, with TRBD2 as a possible D gene (6 bases). Trimming removed 5 bases at V and 10 bases at J, with 18 bases between. Germline assignment: CDR1 SGHTA and CDR2 FQGNSA. The CDR3 runs to 14 residues.